This T cell receptor (beta chain) was documented in a study of response to subunit inactivated influenza vaccine. General study findings and limits: The authors proposed limited new T cell recruitment per seasonal influenza vaccination.

CDR1 MDHEN and CDR2 SYDVKM come from the germline V gene. V trimming: 6 bases; J trimming: 0 bases; junction bases outside the gene matches: 10. The CDR3 loop spans 17 amino acids. TCRdb re-analysed the RT-PCR reads in MiXCR, keeping a single row per CDR3 protein. The table lists hundreds of thousands of distinct CDR3 sequences, roughly 8.2% of them singletons. This clonotype was counted a few times. Antigen unknown. The sample consisted of PBMCs from blood, taken about 24 months after vaccination. The source is a man aged 45-69 years who received an inactivated influenza vaccine. The gene calls are TRBV28 and TRBJ2-1; 8 bases are shared with TRBD1. The CDR3 DNA reads as TGTGCCAGCAGCCCCGGACAGGGAAAAAGCTCCTACAATGAGCAGTTCTTC. Translation: CASSPGQGKSSYNEQFF.